This entry is about one T cell receptor (beta chain). As yet, its antigen is unknown. Primers included in the PCR were 60 Vbeta and 13 Jbeta primers. Method: immunoSEQ multiplex PCR; TCRdb's copy keeps in-frame clones and lacks some. Its table records 150,000 to 200,000 clones. From germline, CDR1 is WNHNN and CDR2 SYGVQD (reference sequence). The V gene lost 3 bases and the J gene lost 2 bases, with 9 bases spanning the gap. CDR3 size: 14 residues. The data were obtained in a study of cytomegalovirus exposure and HLA in healthy donors. Study-level points and caveats: The Asian-associated ancestry cluster reportedly had fewer N-insertions than the approximately 690-donor mean in a later analysis.

This sequence joins TRBV10-1 and TRBJ2-3; weak D call: TRBD2 (6 bases). The clonotype originates from an older woman in good health and CMV-seronegative. Specimen: PBMCs. As DNA, the CDR3 is TGCGCCAGCAGTGAACCGGGACTCACAGATACGCAGTATTTT. This encodes CASSEPGLTDTQYF.